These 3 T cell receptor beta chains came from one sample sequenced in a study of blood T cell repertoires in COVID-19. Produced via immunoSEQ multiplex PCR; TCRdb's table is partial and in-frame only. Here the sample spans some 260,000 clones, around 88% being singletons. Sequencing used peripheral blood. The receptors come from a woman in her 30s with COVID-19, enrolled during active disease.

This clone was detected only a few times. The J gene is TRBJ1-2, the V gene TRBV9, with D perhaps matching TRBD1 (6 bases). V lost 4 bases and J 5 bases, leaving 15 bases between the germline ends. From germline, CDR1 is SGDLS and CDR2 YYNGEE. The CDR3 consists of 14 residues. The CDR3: CASSLSGTFYGYTF. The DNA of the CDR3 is TGTGCCAGCAGCCTCTCCGGGACATTTTATGGCTACACCTTC. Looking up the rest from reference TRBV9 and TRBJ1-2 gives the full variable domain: DSGVTQTPKHLITATGQRVTLRCSPRSGDLSVYWYQQSLDQGLQFLIQYYNGEERAKGNILERFSAQQFPDLHSELNLSSLELGDSALYFCASSLSGTFYGYTFGSGTRLTVV.

Here the CDR3 reads CSVEIAGKADTQYF. The CDR3 coding sequence is TGCAGCGTTGAGATAGCGGGGAAGGCAGATACGCAGTATTTT. The V gene is TRBV29-1, the J gene TRBJ2-3, with 8 bases aligning to TRBD2. The germline V gene has CDR1 SQVTM and CDR2 ANQGSEA. The CDR3 spans 14 residues. V lost 3 bases to trimming and J lost 4 bases; unmatched junction nucleotides: 6.

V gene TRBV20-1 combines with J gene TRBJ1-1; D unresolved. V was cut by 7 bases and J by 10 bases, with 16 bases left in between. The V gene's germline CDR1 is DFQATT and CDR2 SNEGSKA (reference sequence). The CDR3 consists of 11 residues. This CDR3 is CSGGRGGGAFF. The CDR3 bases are TGCAGTGGTGGCCGCGGCGGAGGAGCTTTCTTT.